A selection of T cell receptor beta chains follows, all from one sample in a study of T cell responses to AZD1222 COVID-19 vaccine. The protocol was immunoSEQ multiplex PCR, while the TCRdb copy is restricted to in-frame clones and leaves out a portion. The sample has under 200,000 clones, more than 70% seen once. The starting material was peripheral blood, obtained on day 0 of AZD1222 vaccination. These TCRs come from an adult in good health. Both conserved end residues are part of each CDR3. A D gene is named only where the DNA matches it firmly. Some rows have no size entry. The others give once, few or many, or a class for an expanded clone.

clone size,D gene,V gene,J gene,CDR3 protein,CDR3 DNA
NA,NA,TRBV10-3,TRBJ2-7,CAISELGGLRNYEQYF,TGTGCCATCAGTGAGTTAGGCGGACTTCGAAACTACGAGCAGTACTTC
NA,NA,TRBV6-1,TRBJ1-5,CASSEKVGGGNQPQHF,TGTGCCAGCAGTGAGAAGGTCGGGGGTGGCAATCAGCCCCAGCATTTT
once,NA,TRBV12-3/TRBV12-4,TRBJ1-2,CASSLEPGAGYTF,TGTGCCAGCAGTTTAGAGCCAGGGGCCGGCTACACCTTC
NA,NA,TRBV7-6,TRBJ1-3,CASSLASHGSGNTIYF,TGTGCCAGCAGCTTAGCCTCCCATGGTTCTGGAAACACCATATATTTT
NA,NA,TRBV5-1,TRBJ1-4,CASSLEGNEKLFF,TGCGCCAGCAGCTTGGAGGGTAATGAAAAACTGTTTTTT
NA,TRBD2,TRBV27,TRBJ2-1,CASSLPGLGTVF,TGTGCCAGCAGTCTCCCGGGACTAGGAACGGTCTTC
NA,TRBD1,TRBV19,TRBJ1-3,CASNPRDRRDSGNTIYF,TGTGCCAGTAACCCGAGGGACAGGCGAGACTCTGGAAACACCATATATTTT
NA,NA,TRBV15,TRBJ1-1,CATSRAFPVEAFF,TGTGCCACCAGCAGAGCCTTCCCCGTCGAAGCTTTCTTT
once,NA,TRBV11-2,TRBJ2-3,CASSLEDTTDTQYF,TGTGCCAGCAGCTTAGAAGACACAACAGATACGCAGTATTTT
many,NA,TRBV9,TRBJ1-6,CASSVEGLPRYNSPLHF,TGTGCCAGCAGCGTAGAAGGACTCCCGAGGTATAATTCACCCCTCCACTTT
NA,TRBD2,TRBV5-1,TRBJ2-1,CASSPIGTSDMDGSYNEQFF,TGCGCCAGCAGCCCGATAGGGACTAGCGACATGGACGGGTCCTACAATGAGCAGTTCTTC
many,TRBD1,TRBV3-1/TRBV3-2,TRBJ1-1,CASSRGQVDWNTEAFF,TGTGCCAGCAGCCGCGGACAGGTTGATTGGAACACTGAAGCTTTCTTT
NA,TRBD1,TRBV3-1/TRBV3-2,TRBJ1-2,CASSHVNPGQPYGYTF,TGTGCCAGCAGCCACGTAAACCCGGGACAGCCTTATGGCTACACCTTC
NA,TRBD1,TRBV28,TRBJ1-6,CASSSGQGLNSPLHF,TGTGCCAGCAGTTCTGGACAGGGGTTAAATTCACCCCTCCACTTT
once,NA,TRBV29-1,TRBJ1-1,CSVYPEGVTEAFF,TGCAGCGTCTATCCGGAGGGAGTCACTGAAGCTTTCTTT